The 17 T cell receptor beta chains listed next were all sequenced from one sample in a study of identical twins. MiXCR, applied by TCRdb to the 5' RACE reads, yields one record per CDR3 protein. In the table there are about 810,000 distinct CDR3 sequences, approximately 13% of which are singletons. These data are also associated with another study on yellow fever vaccine responses in identical twins.

Sequenced input: PBMCs. These receptors were obtained from a woman younger than 35 in good health.

This clonotype came up a few times. The chain uses TRBV6-5 and TRBJ2-7; TRBD2 might be the D (5 bases). Germline V gives CDR1 MNHEY, CDR2 SVGAGI. V lost 2 bases to trimming and J lost 7 bases, with 12 bases between them. CDR3 length equals 13 residues. CDR3 protein: CASSYGSPLEQYF. The CDR3 bases are TGTGCCAGCAGTTACGGGAGCCCATTGGAGCAGTACTTC.

This clonotype has at least ten counts. The V and J genes are TRBV12-3 or TRBV12-4 and TRBJ2-1; no reliable D call. Trimming left V 3 bases short and J 0 bases short, with 9 bases between. The CDR3 sequence is 15 residues long. The CDR3 coding sequence is TGTGCCAGCAGTTTTGGCCCAAGCTCCTACAATGAGCAGTTCTTC. This sequence encodes CASSFGPSSYNEQFF.

The rearrangement joins TRBV5-1 to TRBJ1-3, with unresolved D. The V end was cut by 0 bases, the J end by 4 bases, with 8 bases between. Germline values: CDR1 SGHRS, CDR2 YFSETQ. The CDR3 extends over 14 amino acids. The CDR3, as DNA: TGCGCCAGCAGCTTGGCCGACCCGGGAAACACCATATATTTT. It encodes CASSLADPGNTIYF.

Notes on this clonotype: A much larger clone is a single base away; this may be a read error. The V gene is TRBV7-9, the J gene TRBJ2-1, with 7 bases aligning to TRBD1. The CDR3 runs 15 residues. Germline assignment: CDR1 SEHNR and CDR2 FQNEAQ (reference sequence). The CDR3 loop reads CTSSLTGVKYNEQFF. DNA of the CDR3: TGTACCAGCAGCTTAACAGGGGTCAAGTACAATGAGCAGTTCTTC. Together with reference TRBV7-9 and TRBJ2-1, the CDR3 gives the full variable domain: DTGVSQNPRHKITKRGQNVTFRCDPISEHNRLYWYRQTLGQGPEFLTYFQNEAQLEKSRLLSDRFSAERPKGSFSTLEIQRTEQGDSAMYLCTSSLTGVKYNEQFFGPGTRLTVL.

This clonotype was detected a few times. This chain joins TRBV7-6 and TRBJ2-7, with 10 bases that match TRBD2. The V gene's germline CDR1 is SGHVS and CDR2 FNYEAQ. With 4 bases clipped from V and 2 bases from J, the junction kept 8 bases outside the gene matches. This CDR3 is 16 amino acids long. In nucleotides, the CDR3 is TGTGCCAGCAGCTCCTCTAGCGGGAGTGTTACCTACGAGCAGTACTTC. Translation gives CASSSSSGSVTYEQYF.

The chain carries TRBV20-1 and TRBJ2-7, with TRBD1 identical over 7 bases. This CDR3 has 13 amino acids. Germline CDR1 is DFQATT and CDR2 is SNEGSKA (reference sequence). V shed 2 bases and J 3 bases; nucleotides not matched to a gene: 4. The CDR3, as DNA: TGCAGTGCTAGAAGGGACAGTGGCTACGAGCAGTACTTC. Residues: CSARRDSGYEQYF.

This clonotype was seen more than once but under ten times. The rearrangement joins TRBV12-3 or TRBV12-4 to TRBJ2-7, with 12 bases that match TRBD2. The V gene end was trimmed by 8 bases and the J gene end by 2 bases; junction bases not matched to a gene: 4. The CDR3 is 14 amino acids. The CDR3 nucleotides are TGTGCCAGCCGGACTAGCGGGAAACCCTACGAGCAGTACTTC. The encoded protein is CASRTSGKPYEQYF.

The V gene is TRBV21-1, the J gene TRBJ2-7; TRBD1, the table's D call, lacks a check against the DNA. TRBV21-1 is a pseudogene segment. This CDR3 has 15 residues. The CDR3 bases are TGTGCCAGCAGCAAAGGGGACCTGGACCCCTACGAGCAGTACGTC. Its protein is CASSKGDLDPYEQYV.

The chain combines TRBV20-1 with TRBJ2-5, with TRBD1 identical over 8 bases. The CDR3 totals 20 residues. Trimming took 0 bases from V and 4 from J; bases not matched to a gene: 22. CDR1 and CDR2 (germline): DFQATT, SNEGSKA (reference sequence). Written as DNA, the CDR3 is TGCAGTGCTAGAGATTGGGGACTCGGACCCGCGGGACAGGTCCGAGAGACCCAGTACTTC. Protein: CSARDWGLGPAGQVRETQYF.

This clonotype was counted only a few times. J is TRBJ2-2 and V is TRBV29-1, with TRBD2 matching 14 bases. V shed 4 bases and J 5 bases; nucleotides not matched to a gene: 6. Germline V gene sequence: CDR1 SQVTM, CDR2 ANQGSEA. The CDR3 has 16 amino acids. The DNA for the CDR3 is TGCAGCGTTGGACGGACTAGCGGGGGGAGAACCGGGGAGCTGTTTTTT. Translation: CSVGRTSGGRTGELFF.

This clonotype was seen only a few times. The V gene is TRBV11-2, the J gene TRBJ1-1; 7 bases map to TRBD1. Germline CDR1 and CDR2: SGHAT and FQNNGV. With 5 bases clipped from V and 4 bases from J, the junction kept 10 bases outside the gene matches. This CDR3 is 15 amino acids long. As DNA, the CDR3 is TGTGCCAGCAGCCCTCGACAGGGCGGCGGCACTGAAGCTTTCTTT. Protein sequence: CASSPRQGGGTEAFF.

This clonotype was recorded a few times. This chain uses TRBV12-3 or TRBV12-4 with TRBJ2-2; TRBD2 is a possible D gene (5 bases). This CDR3 is 15 amino acids long. V shed 11 bases and J shed 4 bases, with 20 bases lying between them. The CDR3 loop is CAPSTRDRGTGELFF. Written as DNA, the CDR3 is TGTGCCCCCAGTACGAGGGATCGGGGCACCGGGGAGCTGTTTTTT.

The chain has TRBV7-8 and TRBJ2-7, with D possibly TRBD1 on 5 matching bases. This CDR3 is built from 15 residues. Trimming pared 2 bases from V and 3 bases from J, leaving 14 bases between. Germline V gives CDR1 SGHVS, CDR2 FQNEAQ. The DNA of the CDR3 is TGTGCCAGCAGCTTAAGAAAGACAGTTTTCTACGAGCAGTACGTC. This sequence encodes CASSLRKTVFYEQYV.

This clonotype appeared a few times. The V gene is TRBV6-5, the J gene TRBJ2-3; D call uncertain. This CDR3 has 17 amino acids. The germline CDR1 and CDR2 sequences are MNHEY and SVGAGI. Deletions cut 2 bases from V and 0 bases from J, with 15 bases between. The CDR3 is CASSYEARQSSTDTQYF. In DNA form, the CDR3 reads TGTGCCAGCAGTTACGAGGCCAGGCAGTCTAGCACAGATACGCAGTATTTT.

The chain recombines TRBV10-3 with TRBJ1-4; D gene uncertain. This CDR3 contains 15 residues. Trimming pared 3 bases from V and 12 bases from J, leaving 20 bases between. The germline gives CDR1 ENHRY, CDR2 SYGVKD. The CDR3 here is CAISEEAGGVWELFF. In nucleotides, the CDR3 is TGTGCCATCAGTGAAGAAGCAGGCGGTGTTTGGGAACTGTTTTTT.

The chain employs TRBV29-1 and TRBJ2-5; D is undetermined. The ends were cut back, 7 bases at V and 3 bases at J, with 15 bases in the middle. Germline V gives CDR1 SQVTM, CDR2 ANQGSEA. The CDR3 is made up of 13 amino acids. CDR3 residues: CSADRASKETQYF. The CDR3 DNA reads TGCAGCGCCGATCGCGCCAGCAAAGAGACCCAGTACTTC.

The sample holds a few counts of this clonotype. The V gene is TRBV4-1, the J gene TRBJ2-5, with D unresolved. This CDR3 region has 15 residues. The V end was cut by 0 bases, the J end by 5 bases, with 13 bases between. The V gene's germline CDR1 is MGHRA and CDR2 YSYEKL. CDR3 amino acids: CASSQDGPLRETQYF. The CDR3, as DNA: TGCGCCAGCAGCCAAGATGGACCCCTCCGGGAGACCCAGTACTTC.